This T cell receptor beta chain comes out of a study of T cell repertoires in cytomegalovirus infection. To note about this clonotype: Its matching antigen is unknown.

One entry per CDR3 protein results from TCRdb running MiXCR on the reads. The sample has more than 95,000 distinct CDR3 sequences; more than 30% are singletons. This clonotype was sampled from a human donor in good health (CMV status not recorded). Some clones in this sample may be carry-over from other donors' samples. This sample comprised CD8+ T cells from cultured PBMCs, obtained from culture after CMV antigen stimulation.

CDR3 in amino acids: CASSGDPGYNEQFF. Here the CDR3 DNA reads TGTGCCAGCAGCGGGGACCCAGGGTACAATGAGCAGTTCTTC. The rearrangement joins TRBV11-2 to TRBJ2-1, with D perhaps matching TRBD1 or TRBD2 (5 bases each). Deletions cut 5 bases from V and 4 bases from J, with 12 bases between. This CDR3 has 14 amino acids. Per the germline V gene, CDR1 is SGHAT and CDR2 is FQNNGV.